The 11 T cell receptor beta chains below all came from one sample that was sequenced in a study of T-cell memory formation after mild COVID-19. Each CDR3 protein gets one entry after TCRdb re-called the 5' RACE reads with MiXCR. The sample lists roughly 580,000 distinct CDR3 sequences; around 17% were seen once. Sequences were obtained from PBMCs or a T cell subset sorted from them (not recorded which). The receptors shown here come from an adult woman who had mild COVID-19 (a few samples of this study predate the infection). Cell type and time point are not known.

This clonotype was counted a few times. The V and J genes are TRBV6-2 or TRBV6-3 and TRBJ2-7, with 10 bases fitting TRBD1. CDR3 length: 16 residues. The germline V gene encodes CDR1 MNHEY and CDR2 SVGEGT. Trimming removed 5 bases from V and 4 bases from J; junction bases left unmatched: 11. The CDR3 loop reads CASSPGTGDEGYEQYF. CDR3 nucleotide sequence: TGTGCCAGCAGTCCCGGGACAGGGGATGAAGGTTACGAGCAGTACTTC.

The sample holds a few counts of this clonotype. The V and J genes are TRBV12-3 or TRBV12-4 and TRBJ1-6; possible D gene TRBD1, 6 bases. Trimming took off 5 bases at V and 6 bases at J, with 14 bases between the two ends. The CDR3 contains 15 residues. As DNA, the CDR3 is TGTGCCAGCAGTAGGGGGGGTTGGGCTAATTCACCCCTCCACTTT. Its translation is CASSRGGWANSPLHF.

The chain carries TRBV12-3 or TRBV12-4 and TRBJ1-5; the match to TRBD1 covers 7 bases. V was clipped by 5 bases and J by 0 bases; unmatched bases: 16. The CDR3 totals 19 residues. DNA for the CDR3: TGTGCCAGCAGTGGGACCGGGACAGCGACGCTATATAGCAATCAGCCCCAGCATTTT. It translates to CASSGTGTATLYSNQPQHF.

V usage is TRBV13 and J usage is TRBJ2-1; no reliable D call. CDR1 and CDR2 from the germline V gene are PRHDT and FYEKMQ (reference sequence). V shed 2 bases and J shed 4 bases, with 6 bases lying between them. CDR3 length: 13 amino acids. In DNA, the CDR3 is TGTGCCAGCAGCTTATGGGGTTACAATGAGCAGTTCTTC. Amino acid sequence: CASSLWGYNEQFF.

The chain is built from TRBV6-6 and TRBJ1-1; tentative D call: TRBD1 (6 bases). Trimming removed 6 bases from V and 6 bases from J, with 14 bases in between. CDR1 is MNHNY and CDR2 is SVGAGI in the germline V gene (reference sequence). There are 13 residues in the CDR3. The CDR3 DNA reads TGTGCCAGCAGCCGCGGGGGCAAGGCTGAAGCTTTCTTT. Its translation: CASSRGGKAEAFF.

The chain couples TRBV4-3 to TRBJ2-1; the match to TRBD1 covers 12 bases. V trimming: 3 bases; J trimming: 6 bases; junction bases outside the gene matches: 3. The CDR3 length is 15 residues. Germline loops: CDR1 LGHNA, CDR2 YSLEER. CDR3 coding DNA: TGCGCCAGCAGCCAGCCGGGACAGGGGGCCAATGAGCAGTTCTTC. Protein product: CASSQPGQGANEQFF.

J is TRBJ1-2 and V is TRBV12-3 or TRBV12-4; the match to TRBD1 covers 7 bases. This CDR3 is built from 12 residues. V lost 6 bases to trimming and J lost 9 bases; unmatched junction nucleotides: 7. CDR3 region: CASSTTGISYTF. The CDR3 DNA reads as TGTGCCAGCAGCACGACAGGGATCAGCTACACCTTC.

The V gene is TRBV7-9, the J gene TRBJ2-3; possibly TRBD1 for D (6 bases). The CDR3 length is 20 residues. The V and J ends lost 1 base and 6 bases respectively, with 29 bases between them. Germline values: CDR1 SEHNR, CDR2 FQNEAQ (reference sequence). The CDR3: CASSLEIGGLTKHRADTQYF. In DNA form, the CDR3 reads TGTGCCAGCAGCTTAGAAATCGGAGGTCTAACGAAACACAGGGCGGATACGCAGTATTTT.

This clonotype was counted a few times. The genes are TRBV11-2 and TRBJ2-3; D ambiguous. Trimming removed 1 base from V and 2 bases from J, with 13 bases in between. CDR3 length equals 16 residues. CDR1 and CDR2 from the germline V gene are SGHAT and FQNNGV. CDR3 residues: CASSLAGPPPTDTQYF. CDR3 DNA: TGTGCCAGCAGCTTAGCTGGGCCGCCCCCCACAGATACGCAGTATTTT.

The DNA for the CDR3 is TGTGCCACCAGTCGGGACAGGGAGACTGAGCAGTTCTTC. It encodes CATSRDRETEQFF. This rearrangement joins TRBV24-1 to TRBJ2-1; 9 bases line up with TRBD1. The CDR3 loop spans 13 amino acids. Trimming at V came to 6 bases and at J to 9 bases, leaving 5 bases not matched to a gene. Germline V gene sequence: CDR1 KGHDR, CDR2 SFDVKD.

This clonotype occurred a few times. This chain connects TRBV24-1 to TRBJ2-3, with TRBD2 matching over 11 bases. Looked up from germline, CDR1 is KGHDR and CDR2 is SFDVKD. The V gene end was trimmed by 6 bases and the J gene end by 6 bases; junction bases not matched to a gene: 13. CDR3 length: 17 residues. The CDR3 region has the DNA TGTGCCACCAGTAGGGGGGGACTAGCGGACTCGGCGGATACGCAGTATTTT. Translated, it gives CATSRGGLADSADTQYF.